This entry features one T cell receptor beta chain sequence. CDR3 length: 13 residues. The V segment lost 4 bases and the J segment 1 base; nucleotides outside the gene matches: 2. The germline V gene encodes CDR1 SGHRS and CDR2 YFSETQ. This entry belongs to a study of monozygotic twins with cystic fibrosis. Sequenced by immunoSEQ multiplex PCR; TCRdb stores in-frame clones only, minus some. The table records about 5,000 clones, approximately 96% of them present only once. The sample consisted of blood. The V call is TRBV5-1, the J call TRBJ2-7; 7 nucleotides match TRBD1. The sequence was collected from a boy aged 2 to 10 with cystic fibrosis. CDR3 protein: CASSLTGSYEQYV. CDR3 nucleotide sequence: TGCGCCAGCAGCCTGACAGGGTCCTACGAGCAGTACGTC.